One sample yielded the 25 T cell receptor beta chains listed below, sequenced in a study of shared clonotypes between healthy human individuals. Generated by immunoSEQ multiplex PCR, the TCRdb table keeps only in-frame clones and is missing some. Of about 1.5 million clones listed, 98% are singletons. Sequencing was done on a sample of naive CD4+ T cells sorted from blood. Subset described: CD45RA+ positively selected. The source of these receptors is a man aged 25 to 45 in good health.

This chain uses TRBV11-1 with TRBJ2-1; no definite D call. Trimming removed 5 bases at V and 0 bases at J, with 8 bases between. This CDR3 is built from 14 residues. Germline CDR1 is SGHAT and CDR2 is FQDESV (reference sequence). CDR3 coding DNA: TGTGCCAGCAGCATTAGGAGCTCCTACAATGAGCAGTTCTTC. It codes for CASSIRSSYNEQFF.

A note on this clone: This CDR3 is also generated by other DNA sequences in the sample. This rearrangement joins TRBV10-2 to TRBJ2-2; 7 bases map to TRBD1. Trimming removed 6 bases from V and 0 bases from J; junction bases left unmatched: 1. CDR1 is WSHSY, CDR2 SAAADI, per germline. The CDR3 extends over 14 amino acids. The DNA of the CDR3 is TGCGCCAGCAGGGGGACAGCGAACACCGGGGAGCTGTTTTTT. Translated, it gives CASRGTANTGELFF.

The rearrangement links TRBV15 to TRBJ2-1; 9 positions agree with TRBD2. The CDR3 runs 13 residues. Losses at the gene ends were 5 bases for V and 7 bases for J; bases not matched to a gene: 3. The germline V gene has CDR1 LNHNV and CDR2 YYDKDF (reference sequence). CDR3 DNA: TGTGCCACCAGCGGAACTAGCGGGAATGAGCAGTTCTTC. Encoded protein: CATSGTSGNEQFF.

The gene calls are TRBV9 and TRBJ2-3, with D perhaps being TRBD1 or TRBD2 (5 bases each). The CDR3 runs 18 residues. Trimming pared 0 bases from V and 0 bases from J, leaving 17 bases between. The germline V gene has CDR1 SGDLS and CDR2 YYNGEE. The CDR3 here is CASSVAPAGWGSTDTQYF. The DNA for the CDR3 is TGTGCCAGCAGCGTAGCCCCCGCCGGTTGGGGGAGCACAGATACGCAGTATTTT.

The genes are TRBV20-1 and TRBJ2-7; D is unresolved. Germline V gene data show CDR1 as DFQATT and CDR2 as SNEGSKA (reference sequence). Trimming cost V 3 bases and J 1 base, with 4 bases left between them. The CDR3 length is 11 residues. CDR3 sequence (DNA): TGCAGTGCTAGGCGATCCTACGAGCAGTACTTC. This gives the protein CSARRSYEQYF.

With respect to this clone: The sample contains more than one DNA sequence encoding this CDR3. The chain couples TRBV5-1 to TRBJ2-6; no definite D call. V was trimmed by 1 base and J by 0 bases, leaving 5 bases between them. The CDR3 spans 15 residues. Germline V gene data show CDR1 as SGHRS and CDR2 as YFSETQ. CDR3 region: CASSLSNSGANVLTF. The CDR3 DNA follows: TGCGCCAGCAGCTTGTCAAACTCTGGGGCCAACGTCCTGACTTTC.

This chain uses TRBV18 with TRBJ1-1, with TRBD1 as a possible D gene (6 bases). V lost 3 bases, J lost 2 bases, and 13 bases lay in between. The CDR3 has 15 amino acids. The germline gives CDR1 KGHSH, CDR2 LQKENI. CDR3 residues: CASSPFRGSNTEAFF. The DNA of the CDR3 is TGTGCCAGCTCACCCTTCAGGGGTAGCAACACTGAAGCTTTCTTT.

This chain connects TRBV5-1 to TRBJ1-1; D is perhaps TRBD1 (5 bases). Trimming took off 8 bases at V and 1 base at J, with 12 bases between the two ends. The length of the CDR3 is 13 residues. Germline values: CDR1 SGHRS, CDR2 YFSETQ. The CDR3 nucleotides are TGCGCCAGTAAACAACAGGAGAACACTGAAGCTTTCTTT. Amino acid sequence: CASKQQENTEAFF.

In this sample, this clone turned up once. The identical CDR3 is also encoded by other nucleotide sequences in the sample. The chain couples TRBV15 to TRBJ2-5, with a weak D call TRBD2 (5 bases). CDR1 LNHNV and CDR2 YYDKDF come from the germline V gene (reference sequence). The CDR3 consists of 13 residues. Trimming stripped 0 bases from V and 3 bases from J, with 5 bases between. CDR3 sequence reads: CATSRDGEETQYF. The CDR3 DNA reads TGTGCCACCAGCAGAGACGGGGAAGAGACCCAGTACTTC.

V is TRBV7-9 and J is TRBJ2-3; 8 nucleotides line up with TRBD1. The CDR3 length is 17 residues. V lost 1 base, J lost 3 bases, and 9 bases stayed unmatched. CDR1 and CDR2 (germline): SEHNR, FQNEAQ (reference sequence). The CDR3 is CASSLGDRTIRTDTQYF. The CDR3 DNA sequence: TGTGCCAGCAGCTTAGGGGACAGGACAATTCGGACAGATACGCAGTATTTT.

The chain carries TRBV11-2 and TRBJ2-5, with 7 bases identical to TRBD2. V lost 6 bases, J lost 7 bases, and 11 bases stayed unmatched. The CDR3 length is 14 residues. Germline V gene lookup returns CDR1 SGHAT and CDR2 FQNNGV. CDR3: CASSLIAGIGTQYF. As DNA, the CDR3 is TGTGCCAGCAGTCTAATAGCGGGTATCGGGACCCAGTACTTC.

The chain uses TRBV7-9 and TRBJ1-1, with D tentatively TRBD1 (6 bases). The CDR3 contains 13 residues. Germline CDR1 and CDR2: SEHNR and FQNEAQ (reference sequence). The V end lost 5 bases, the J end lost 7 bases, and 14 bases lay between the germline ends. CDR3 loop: CASSIRDKGEAFF. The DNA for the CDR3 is TGTGCCAGCAGCATCCGGGACAAAGGTGAAGCTTTCTTT.

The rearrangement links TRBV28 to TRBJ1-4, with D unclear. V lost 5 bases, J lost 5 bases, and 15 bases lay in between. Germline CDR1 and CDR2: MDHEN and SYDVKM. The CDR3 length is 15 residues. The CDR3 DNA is TGTGCCAGCAGTCCCGATAGGCGGAGAAATGAAAAACTGTTTTTT. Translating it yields CASSPDRRRNEKLFF.

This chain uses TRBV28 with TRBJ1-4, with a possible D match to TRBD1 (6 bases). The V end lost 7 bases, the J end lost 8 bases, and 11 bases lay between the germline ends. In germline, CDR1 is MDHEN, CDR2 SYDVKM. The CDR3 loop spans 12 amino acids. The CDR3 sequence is CASTVQGEKLFF. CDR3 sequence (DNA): TGTGCCAGCACCGTACAGGGAGAAAAACTGTTTTTT.

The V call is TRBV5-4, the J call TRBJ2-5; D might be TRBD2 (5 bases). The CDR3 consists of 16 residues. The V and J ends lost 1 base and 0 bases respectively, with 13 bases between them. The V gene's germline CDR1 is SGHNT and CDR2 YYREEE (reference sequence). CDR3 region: CASSLQSGLYQETQYF. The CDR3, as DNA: TGTGCCAGCAGCTTGCAGAGCGGCCTGTACCAAGAGACCCAGTACTTC.

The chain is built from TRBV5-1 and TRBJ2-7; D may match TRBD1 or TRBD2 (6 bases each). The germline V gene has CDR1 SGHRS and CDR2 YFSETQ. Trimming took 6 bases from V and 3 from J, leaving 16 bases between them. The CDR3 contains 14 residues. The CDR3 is CASIKPGAHYEQYF. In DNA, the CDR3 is TGCGCCAGCATCAAACCGGGGGCCCACTACGAGCAGTACTTC.

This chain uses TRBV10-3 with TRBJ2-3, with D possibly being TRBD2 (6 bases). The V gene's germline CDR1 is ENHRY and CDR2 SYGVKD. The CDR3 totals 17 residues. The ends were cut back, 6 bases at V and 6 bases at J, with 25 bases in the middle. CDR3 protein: CAIRPHRDSTEGDTQYF. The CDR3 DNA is TGTGCCATCAGACCACATCGAGACAGTACGGAGGGGGATACGCAGTATTTT.

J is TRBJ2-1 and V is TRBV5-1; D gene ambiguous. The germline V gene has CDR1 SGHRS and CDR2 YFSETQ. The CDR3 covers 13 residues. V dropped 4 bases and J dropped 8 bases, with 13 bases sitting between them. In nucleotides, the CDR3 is TGCGCCAGCAGCCTGACCCTTTGGGATGAGCAGTTCTTC. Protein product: CASSLTLWDEQFF.

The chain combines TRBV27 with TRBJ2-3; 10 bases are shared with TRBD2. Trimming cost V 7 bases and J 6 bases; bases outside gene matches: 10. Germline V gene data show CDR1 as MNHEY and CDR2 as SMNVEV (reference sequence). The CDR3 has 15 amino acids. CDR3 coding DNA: TGTGCCAGCACCGAGCTAGCGGGAGAATCCGATACGCAGTATTTT. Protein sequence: CASTELAGESDTQYF.

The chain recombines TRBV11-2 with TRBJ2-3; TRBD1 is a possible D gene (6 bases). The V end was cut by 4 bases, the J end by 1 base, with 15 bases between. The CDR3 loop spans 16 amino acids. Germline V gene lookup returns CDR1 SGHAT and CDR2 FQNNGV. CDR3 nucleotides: TGTGCCAGCAGCTATGTTGGGGGCCTGGGCACAGATACGCAGTATTTT. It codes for CASSYVGGLGTDTQYF.

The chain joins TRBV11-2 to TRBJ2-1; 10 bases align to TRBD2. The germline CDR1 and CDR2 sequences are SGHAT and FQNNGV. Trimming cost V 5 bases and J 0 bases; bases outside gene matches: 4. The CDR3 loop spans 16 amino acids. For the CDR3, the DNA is TGTGCCAGCAGCCCCCCTAGCGGGAGCTCCTACAATGAGCAGTTCTTC. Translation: CASSPPSGSSYNEQFF.

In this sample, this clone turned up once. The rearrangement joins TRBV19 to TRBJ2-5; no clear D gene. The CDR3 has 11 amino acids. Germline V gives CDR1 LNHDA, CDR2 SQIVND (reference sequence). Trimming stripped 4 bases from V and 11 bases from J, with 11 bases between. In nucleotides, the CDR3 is TGTGCCAGTAGTAGGACCCTGAGGCAGTACTTC. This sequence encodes CASSRTLRQYF.

DNA of the CDR3: TGTGCCAGCAGCTACAGGAGTTCGAGTGAGCAGTACTTC. It is translated as CASSYRSSSEQYF. The V and J genes are TRBV7-9 and TRBJ2-7; a possible D gene is TRBD1 (5 bases). Germline loops: CDR1 SEHNR, CDR2 FQNEAQ (reference sequence). The CDR3 loop spans 13 amino acids. V was trimmed by 4 bases and J by 7 bases, leaving 14 bases between them.

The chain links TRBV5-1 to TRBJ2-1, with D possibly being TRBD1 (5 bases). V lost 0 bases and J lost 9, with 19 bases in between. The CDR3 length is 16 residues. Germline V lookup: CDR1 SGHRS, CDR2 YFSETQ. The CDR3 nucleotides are TGCGCCAGCAGCTTGGACTTCGGTCAGGGTGGCGCTGAGCAGTTCTTC. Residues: CASSLDFGQGGAEQFF. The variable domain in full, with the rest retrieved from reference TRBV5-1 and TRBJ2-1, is KAGVTQTPRYLIKTRGQQVTLSCSPISGHRSVSWYQQTPGQGLQFLFEYFSETQRNKGNFPGRFSGRQFSNSRSEMNVSTLELGDSALYLCASSLDFGQGGAEQFFGPGTRLTVL.

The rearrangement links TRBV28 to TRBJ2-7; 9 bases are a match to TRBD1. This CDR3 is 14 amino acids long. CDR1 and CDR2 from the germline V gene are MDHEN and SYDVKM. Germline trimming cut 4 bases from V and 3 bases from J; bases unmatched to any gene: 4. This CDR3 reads CASSSDRGRYEQYF. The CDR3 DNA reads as TGTGCCAGCAGTTCGGACAGGGGCCGCTACGAGCAGTACTTC.